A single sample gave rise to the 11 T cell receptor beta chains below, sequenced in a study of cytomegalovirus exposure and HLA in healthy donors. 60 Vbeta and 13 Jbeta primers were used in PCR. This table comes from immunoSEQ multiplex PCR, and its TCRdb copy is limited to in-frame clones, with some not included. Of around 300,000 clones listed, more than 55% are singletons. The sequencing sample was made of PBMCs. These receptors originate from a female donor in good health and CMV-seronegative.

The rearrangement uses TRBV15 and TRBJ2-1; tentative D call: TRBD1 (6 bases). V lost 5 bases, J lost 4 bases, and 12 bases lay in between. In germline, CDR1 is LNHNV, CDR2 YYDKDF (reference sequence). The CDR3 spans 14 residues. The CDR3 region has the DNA TGTGCCACCAGCTATCAGACAGGATACAATGAGCAGTTCTTC. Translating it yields CATSYQTGYNEQFF.

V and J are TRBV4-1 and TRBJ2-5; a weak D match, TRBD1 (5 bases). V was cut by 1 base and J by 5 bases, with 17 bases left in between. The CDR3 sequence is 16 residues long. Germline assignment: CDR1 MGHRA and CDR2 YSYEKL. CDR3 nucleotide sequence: TGCGCCAGCAGCCAAGTAGGGGCGCGGCGGCCCGAGACCCAGTACTTC. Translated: CASSQVGARRPETQYF.

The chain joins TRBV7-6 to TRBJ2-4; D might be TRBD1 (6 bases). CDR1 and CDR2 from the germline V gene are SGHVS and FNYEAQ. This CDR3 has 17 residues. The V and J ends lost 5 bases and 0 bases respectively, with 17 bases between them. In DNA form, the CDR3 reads TGTGCCAGCAGCCCTTATCAGGGGCTCCTAGCCAAAAACATTCAGTACTTC. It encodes CASSPYQGLLAKNIQYF.

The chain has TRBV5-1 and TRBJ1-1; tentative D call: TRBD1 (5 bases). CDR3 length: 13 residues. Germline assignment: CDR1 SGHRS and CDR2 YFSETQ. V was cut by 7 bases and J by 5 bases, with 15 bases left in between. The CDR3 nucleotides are TGCGCCAGCTCCCCGGGGGGGAGGACTGAAGCTTTCTTT. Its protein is CASSPGGRTEAFF. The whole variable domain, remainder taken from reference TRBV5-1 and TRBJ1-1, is KAGVTQTPRYLIKTRGQQVTLSCSPISGHRSVSWYQQTPGQGLQFLFEYFSETQRNKGNFPGRFSGRQFSNSRSEMNVSTLELGDSALYLCASSPGGRTEAFFGQGTRLTVV.

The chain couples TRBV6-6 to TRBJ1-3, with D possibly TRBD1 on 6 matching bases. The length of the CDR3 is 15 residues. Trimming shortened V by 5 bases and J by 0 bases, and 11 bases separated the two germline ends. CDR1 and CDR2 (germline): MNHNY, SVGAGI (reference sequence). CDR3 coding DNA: TGTGCCAGCAGTCGACAGGAGGACTCTGGAAACACCATATATTTT. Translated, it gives CASSRQEDSGNTIYF.

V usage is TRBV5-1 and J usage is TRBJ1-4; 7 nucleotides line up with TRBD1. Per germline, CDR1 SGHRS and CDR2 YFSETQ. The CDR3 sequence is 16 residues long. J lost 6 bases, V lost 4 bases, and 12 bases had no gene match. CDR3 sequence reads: CASSPRKGAVDEKLFF. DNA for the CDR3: TGCGCCAGCAGCCCGCGGAAGGGGGCAGTTGATGAAAAACTGTTTTTT. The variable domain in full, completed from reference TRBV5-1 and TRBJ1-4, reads KAGVTQTPRYLIKTRGQQVTLSCSPISGHRSVSWYQQTPGQGLQFLFEYFSETQRNKGNFPGRFSGRQFSNSRSEMNVSTLELGDSALYLCASSPRKGAVDEKLFFGSGTQLSVL.

CDR3 nucleotide sequence: TGTGCCAGCAGCTTCGCTAACGACAGGGAAGCTTTCTTT. Residues: CASSFANDREAFF. The chain combines TRBV11-2 with TRBJ1-1, with TRBD1 as a possible D gene (6 bases). CDR3 size: 13 residues. With 3 bases removed from V and 8 bases from J, the gap between germline ends came to 13 bases. CDR1 and CDR2 from the germline V gene are SGHAT and FQNNGV.

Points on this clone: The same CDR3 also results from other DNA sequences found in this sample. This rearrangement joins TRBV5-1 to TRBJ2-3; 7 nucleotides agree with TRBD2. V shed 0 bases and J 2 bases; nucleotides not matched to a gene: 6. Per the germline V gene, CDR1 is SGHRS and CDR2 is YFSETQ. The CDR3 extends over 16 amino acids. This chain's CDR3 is CASSLVLAGTTDTQYF. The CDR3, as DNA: TGCGCCAGCAGCTTGGTGTTAGCGGGCACCACAGATACGCAGTATTTT.

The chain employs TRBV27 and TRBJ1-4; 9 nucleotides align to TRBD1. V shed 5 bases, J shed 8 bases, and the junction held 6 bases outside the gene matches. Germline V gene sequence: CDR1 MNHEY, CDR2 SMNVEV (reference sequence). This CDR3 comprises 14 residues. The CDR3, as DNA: TGTGCCAGCAGTCCACAGGGGGCCTTCGAAAAACTGTTTTTT. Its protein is CASSPQGAFEKLFF.

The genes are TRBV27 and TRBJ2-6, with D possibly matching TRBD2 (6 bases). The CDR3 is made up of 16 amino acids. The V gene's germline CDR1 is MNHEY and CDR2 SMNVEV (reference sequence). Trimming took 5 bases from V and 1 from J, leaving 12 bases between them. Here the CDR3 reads CASSPGGLSGANVLTF. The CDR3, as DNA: TGTGCCAGCAGTCCCGGAGGGCTATCTGGGGCCAACGTCCTGACTTTC.

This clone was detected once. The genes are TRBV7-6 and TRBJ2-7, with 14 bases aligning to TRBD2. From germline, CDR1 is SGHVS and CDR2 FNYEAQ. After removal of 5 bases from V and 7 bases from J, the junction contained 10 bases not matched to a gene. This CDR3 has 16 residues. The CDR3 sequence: CASSVGTSGSGEEQYF. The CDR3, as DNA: TGTGCCAGCAGCGTAGGGACTAGCGGGAGCGGAGAAGAGCAGTACTTC.